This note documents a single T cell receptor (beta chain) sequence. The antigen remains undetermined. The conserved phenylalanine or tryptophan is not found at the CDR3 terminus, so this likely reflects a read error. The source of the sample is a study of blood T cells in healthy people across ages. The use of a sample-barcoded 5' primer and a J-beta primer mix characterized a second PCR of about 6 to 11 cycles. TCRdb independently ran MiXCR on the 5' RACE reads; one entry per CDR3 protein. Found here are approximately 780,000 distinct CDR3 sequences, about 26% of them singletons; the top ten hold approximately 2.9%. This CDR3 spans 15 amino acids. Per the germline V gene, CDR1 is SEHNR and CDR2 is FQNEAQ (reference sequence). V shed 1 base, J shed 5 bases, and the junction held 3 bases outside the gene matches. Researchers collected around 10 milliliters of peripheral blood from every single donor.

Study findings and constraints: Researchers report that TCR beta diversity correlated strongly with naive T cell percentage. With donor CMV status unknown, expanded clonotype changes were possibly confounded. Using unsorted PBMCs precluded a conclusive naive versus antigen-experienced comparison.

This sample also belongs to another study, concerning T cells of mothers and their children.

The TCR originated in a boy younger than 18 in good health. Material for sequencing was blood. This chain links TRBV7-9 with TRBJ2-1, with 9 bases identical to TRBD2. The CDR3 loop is CASSLVIAGDNEQFL. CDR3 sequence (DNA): TGTGCCAGCAGCTTAGTAATAGCGGGGGACAATGAGCAGTTCCTC.